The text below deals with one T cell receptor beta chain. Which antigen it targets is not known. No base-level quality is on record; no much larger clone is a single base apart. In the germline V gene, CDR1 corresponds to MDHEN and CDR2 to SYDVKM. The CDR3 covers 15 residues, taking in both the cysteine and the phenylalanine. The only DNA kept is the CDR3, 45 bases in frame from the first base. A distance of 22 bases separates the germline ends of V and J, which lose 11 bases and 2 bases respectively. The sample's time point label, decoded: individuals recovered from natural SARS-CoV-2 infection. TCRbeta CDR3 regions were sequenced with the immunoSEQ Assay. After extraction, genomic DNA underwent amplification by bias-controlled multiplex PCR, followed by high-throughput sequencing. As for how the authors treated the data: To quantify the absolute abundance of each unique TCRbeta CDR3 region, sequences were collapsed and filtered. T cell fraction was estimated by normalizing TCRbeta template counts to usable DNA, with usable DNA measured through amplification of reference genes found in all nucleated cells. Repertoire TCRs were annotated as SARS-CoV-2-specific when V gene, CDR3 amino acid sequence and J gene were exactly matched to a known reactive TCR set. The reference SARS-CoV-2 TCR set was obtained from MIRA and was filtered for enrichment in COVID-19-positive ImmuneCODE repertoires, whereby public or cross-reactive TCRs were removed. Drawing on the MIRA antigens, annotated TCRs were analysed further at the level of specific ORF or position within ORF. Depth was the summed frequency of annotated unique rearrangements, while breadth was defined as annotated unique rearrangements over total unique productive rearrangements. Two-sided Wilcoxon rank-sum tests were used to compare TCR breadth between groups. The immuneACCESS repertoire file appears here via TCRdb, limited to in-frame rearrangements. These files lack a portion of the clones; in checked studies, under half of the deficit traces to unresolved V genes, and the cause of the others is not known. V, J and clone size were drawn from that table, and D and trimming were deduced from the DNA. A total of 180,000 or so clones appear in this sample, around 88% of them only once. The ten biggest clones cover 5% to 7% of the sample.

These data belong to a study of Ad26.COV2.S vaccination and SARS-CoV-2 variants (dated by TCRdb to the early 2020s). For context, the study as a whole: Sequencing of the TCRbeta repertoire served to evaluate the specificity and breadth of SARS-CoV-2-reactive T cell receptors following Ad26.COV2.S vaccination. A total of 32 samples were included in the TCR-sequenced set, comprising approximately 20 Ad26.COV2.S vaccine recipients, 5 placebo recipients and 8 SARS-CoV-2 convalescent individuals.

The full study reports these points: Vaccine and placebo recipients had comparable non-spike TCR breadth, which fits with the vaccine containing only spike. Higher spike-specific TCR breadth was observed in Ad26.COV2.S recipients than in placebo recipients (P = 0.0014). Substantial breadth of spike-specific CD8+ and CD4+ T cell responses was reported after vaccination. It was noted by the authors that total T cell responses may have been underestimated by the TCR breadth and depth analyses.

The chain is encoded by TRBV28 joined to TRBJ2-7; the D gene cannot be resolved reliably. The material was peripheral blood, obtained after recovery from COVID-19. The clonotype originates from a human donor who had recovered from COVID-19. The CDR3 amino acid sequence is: CASVLGFEDTYEQYF. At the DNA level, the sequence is TGTGCCTCTGTATTAGGATTCGAGGATACCTACGAGCAGTACTTC.